Given below is one T cell receptor beta chain in context. The sample belongs to a study of blood T cell repertoires in COVID-19. Whole-study context: The origin of the acute and convalescent COVID-19 samples was the United States, Italy and Spain. Sources were T cells, B-cell-depleted T cells, or PBMCs; the material itself was cDNA or gDNA.

This CDR3 is built from 13 residues. Original handling: By means of reference gene primer amplification, nucleated cell counts were estimated. TCRdb keeps only in-frame clones here, not all; method: immunoSEQ multiplex PCR. V, J and clone size are those of that table, while D and trimming were read from the DNA. Of 60,000 to 70,000 clones in the sample, more than 65% were seen once. Sequenced input: peripheral blood. The rearrangement uses TRBV21-1 and TRBJ1-2; TRBD1 is the table's D call and was not checked against the DNA. TRBV21-1 is a pseudogene. This TCR derives from a woman in her 70s with acute or convalescent COVID-19. CDR3 bases: TGTGCCAGCAGCAAAGAGGGGCGACATGGCTACACCTTC. As protein: CASSKEGRHGYTF.